The present entry profiles one TCR beta chain with its context. What it recognizes is unknown. The sample belongs to a study of cytomegalovirus exposure and HLA in healthy donors. Trimming stripped 8 bases from V and 0 bases from J, with 7 bases between. The CDR3 has 13 residues. Germline V gene lookup returns CDR1 MDHEN and CDR2 SYDVKM. Amplification used 60 Vbeta primers and 13 Jbeta primers. Only in-frame clones appear in the TCRdb table, and some are missing; sequencing was by immunoSEQ multiplex PCR. Of around 150,000 clones listed, approximately 72% are singletons. Study-wide results and caveats: A link between a missense DCLRE1C variant and TCR beta V- and J-gene trimming emerged from a later analysis.

The chain employs TRBV28 and TRBJ2-2; no reliable D call. The sequence came from a man between 45 and 60 years old in good health and CMV-seronegative. Sequenced: PBMCs. The CDR3: CASYSANTGELFF. The CDR3 nucleotides are TGTGCCAGCTATTCAGCGAACACCGGGGAGCTGTTTTTT.